This T cell receptor (beta chain) appears in the sequencing data of a study of blood T cell repertoires in COVID-19. Study-wide context: The study drew acute and convalescent COVID-19 samples from the United States, Italy and Spain.

Measured with immunoSEQ multiplex PCR; TCRdb has only the in-frame clones, and not every one. The table includes roughly 200,000 clones, 85% to 90% detected once. The CDR3 totals 16 residues. The ends were cut back, 2 bases at V and 7 bases at J, with 16 bases in the middle. Germline assignment: CDR1 SGHRS and CDR2 YFSETQ. This receptor was obtained from a person between 65 and 80 years old with COVID-19, enrolled during active disease. V usage is TRBV5-1 and J usage is TRBJ1-6; D is unclear. The sample comprised peripheral blood. CDR3 amino acids: CASSFRETDLNSPLHF. CDR3 in DNA: TGCGCCAGCAGCTTCCGGGAGACGGATCTGAATTCACCCCTCCACTTT.